Shown below are 20 T cell receptor beta chains from a single sample sequenced in a study of cytomegalovirus exposure and HLA in healthy donors. Vbeta (60) and Jbeta (13) primers were used in the PCR. The method was immunoSEQ multiplex PCR; TCRdb's version includes in-frame clones alone and lacks a portion of them. Of tens of thousands of clones in the sample, almost 70% were seen once. Specimen: PBMCs. Receptors were obtained from a middle-aged man in good health and CMV-seronegative.

In this sample, this clone turned up once. V usage is TRBV19 and J usage is TRBJ2-7; D is uncertain. The CDR3 is 13 amino acids. V shed 9 bases and J shed 1 base, with 13 bases lying between them. From germline, CDR1 is LNHDA and CDR2 SQIVND (reference sequence). CDR3 region: CARPTSGSYEQYF. The CDR3 DNA is TGTGCCAGACCGACCTCAGGTTCCTACGAGCAGTACTTC.

The chain uses TRBV6-4 and TRBJ2-1; 9 bases are a match to TRBD2. The CDR3 is 18 residues long. The junction had 9 bases not matched to a gene; V was cut back by 3 bases and J by 0 bases. Germline-derived CDR1 and CDR2 are MRHNA and SNTAGT. CDR3 in amino acids: CASSEVAGGLISYNEQFF. In DNA form, the CDR3 reads TGTGCCAGCAGTGAAGTTGCGGGGGGGTTAATCTCCTACAATGAGCAGTTCTTC.

V gene TRBV7-9 combines with J gene TRBJ1-2; 8 bases align to TRBD1. Looked up from germline, CDR1 is SEHNR and CDR2 is FQNEAQ (reference sequence). With 5 bases clipped from V and 9 bases from J, the junction kept 8 bases outside the gene matches. There are 13 residues in the CDR3. The CDR3: CASSDDRGGRYTF. For the CDR3, the DNA is TGTGCCAGCAGCGACGACAGGGGCGGGCGCTACACCTTC.

This clone has only one observation. The V call is TRBV5-6, the J call TRBJ2-3, with D maybe TRBD2 (7 bases). V lost 2 bases and J lost 5, with 15 bases in between. This CDR3 comprises 15 residues. Germline assignment: CDR1 SGHDT and CDR2 YYEEEE. CDR3 loop: CASSLGGGPVDTQYF. The CDR3 DNA sequence: TGTGCCAGCAGCTTAGGGGGGGGGCCAGTAGATACGCAGTATTTT.

The chain recombines TRBV28 with TRBJ2-7; the match to TRBD2 covers 12 bases. The CDR3 covers 15 residues. CDR1 and CDR2 from the germline V gene are MDHEN and SYDVKM. Unmatched junction bases numbered 6, after V lost 6 bases and J lost 3 bases. The CDR3 region has the DNA TGTGCCAGCAGCCAGAGACTAGCGGGGGACTACGAGCAGTACTTC. Its protein product is CASSQRLAGDYEQYF. Full variable domain (remainder filled in from reference TRBV28 and TRBJ2-7): DVKVTQSSRYLVKRTGEKVFLECVQDMDHENMFWYRQDPGLGLRLIYFSYDVKMKEKGDIPEGYSVSREKKERFSLILESASTNQTSMYLCASSQRLAGDYEQYFGPGTRLTVT.

The CDR3 protein is CASSVTYEQYF. As DNA, the CDR3 is TGTGCCAGCTCGGTTACCTACGAGCAGTACTTC. The chain has TRBV2 and TRBJ2-5; D gene ambiguous. The closer fit of TRBJ2-7 to the DNA end suggests the J call may be wrong. The CDR3 runs to 11 residues. Germline V gives CDR1 SNHLY, CDR2 FYNNEI.

Only one count was recorded for this clone. CDR3 protein: CAWRGDRKMTSPLHF. CDR3 DNA: TGTGCCTGGAGGGGGGACAGGAAGATGACATCACCCCTCCACTTT. The chain employs TRBV30 and TRBJ1-6, with 8 bases that match TRBD1. The germline gives CDR1 GTSNPN, CDR2 SVGIG (reference sequence). The CDR3 is 15 amino acids. The J segment lost 10 bases and the V segment lost 3 bases, leaving 11 bases of the junction unmatched.

This clone was counted once. The chain uses TRBV9 and TRBJ2-7; 7 bases line up with TRBD2. The V gene's germline CDR1 is SGDLS and CDR2 YYNGEE. The trim removed 0 bases at V and 0 bases at J, leaving 3 bases unmatched. The CDR3 spans 15 residues. The CDR3 coding sequence is TGTGCCAGCAGCGTAGGGCTAGCGGACTCCTACGAGCAGTACTTC. Protein: CASSVGLADSYEQYF.

The rearrangement uses TRBV30 and TRBJ2-3; TRBD2 is a possible D gene (5 bases). The CDR3 length is 13 residues. The V end lost 2 bases, the J end lost 4 bases, and 10 bases lay between the germline ends. Looked up from germline, CDR1 is GTSNPN and CDR2 is SVGIG (reference sequence). This CDR3 is CAWSNSGADTQYF. In DNA, the CDR3 is TGTGCCTGGAGTAACAGCGGAGCAGATACGCAGTATTTT.

V usage is TRBV7-9 and J usage is TRBJ2-5; D is unclear. Trimming pared 3 bases from V and 2 bases from J, leaving 7 bases between. The CDR3 sequence is 13 residues long. The germline gives CDR1 SEHNR, CDR2 FQNEAQ (reference sequence). The CDR3: CASSFTEQETQYF. DNA of the CDR3: TGTGCCAGCAGCTTCACAGAACAAGAGACCCAGTACTTC.

This sequence joins TRBV6-5 and TRBJ2-7; 7 bases are a match to TRBD1. The CDR3 sequence is 15 residues long. Germline V gene sequence: CDR1 MNHEY, CDR2 SVGAGI. Trimming cost V 0 bases and J 4 bases; bases outside gene matches: 6. The CDR3 DNA reads TGTGCCAGCAGTTACTCCCACAGGGGCGCTTACGAGCAGTACTTC. Its protein product is CASSYSHRGAYEQYF.

The rearrangement joins TRBV28 to TRBJ2-5; 7 nucleotides agree with TRBD1. With 8 bases clipped from V and 3 bases from J, the junction kept 15 bases outside the gene matches. The germline gives CDR1 MDHEN, CDR2 SYDVKM. The CDR3 is 16 residues long. The DNA for the CDR3 is TGTGCCAGCGGTTCCCGGGACAGTCCAATTAAAGAGACCCAGTACTTC. It yields the protein CASGSRDSPIKETQYF.

This clone was seen only a few times. The V gene is TRBV7-2, the J gene TRBJ2-3, with 12 bases aligning to TRBD2. Losses at the gene ends were 1 base for V and 5 bases for J; bases not matched to a gene: 7. The CDR3 is made up of 17 amino acids. Germline-derived CDR1 and CDR2 are SGHTA and FQGNSA. CDR3 region: CASSLGQTSGGLDTQYF. CDR3 coding DNA: TGTGCCAGCAGCTTAGGCCAGACTAGCGGGGGCTTAGATACGCAGTATTTT.

The J gene is TRBJ2-1, the V gene TRBV10-3; D perhaps matches TRBD1 (6 bases). Germline V gene lookup returns CDR1 ENHRY and CDR2 SYGVKD. V lost 3 bases and J lost 1, with 7 bases in between. The CDR3 contains 14 residues. The CDR3 DNA is TGTGCCATCAGTGATACAGGGTCCTACAATGAGCAGTTCTTC. Protein: CAISDTGSYNEQFF.

This clone has just one count. The rearrangement joins TRBV7-9 to TRBJ2-3, with 7 bases lining up with TRBD2. Germline V gives CDR1 SEHNR, CDR2 FQNEAQ (reference sequence). The CDR3 sequence is 15 residues long. Unmatched junction bases numbered 9, after V lost 5 bases and J lost 4 bases. The CDR3 region is CASSLRTRQADTQYF. For the CDR3, the DNA is TGTGCCAGCAGCCTCCGGACTAGGCAGGCAGATACGCAGTATTTT. Supplemented by reference TRBV7-9 and TRBJ2-3, the full variable domain reads DTGVSQNPRHKITKRGQNVTFRCDPISEHNRLYWYRQTLGQGPEFLTYFQNEAQLEKSRLLSDRFSAERPKGSFSTLEIQRTEQGDSAMYLCASSLRTRQADTQYFGPGTRLTVL.

This clone was seen a few times. The CDR3 spells CASSLGTSGRTDTQYF. DNA of the CDR3: TGTGCCAGCAGCCTCGGGACTAGCGGTCGCACAGATACGCAGTATTTT. The rearrangement uses TRBV11-3 and TRBJ2-3, with 11 bases matching TRBD2. This CDR3 is 16 amino acids long. J was trimmed by 1 base and V by 5 bases; bases with no gene match: 5. CDR1 and CDR2 from the germline V gene are SGHNT and YENEEA.

The CDR3, as DNA: TGTGCCAGCAGCTTTTCGGGGGACACTGAAGCTTTCTTT. It is translated as CASSFSGDTEAFF. The V gene is TRBV5-8, the J gene TRBJ1-1, with a possible D match to TRBD1 (5 bases). The V gene's germline CDR1 is SGHTS and CDR2 YDEGEE. The CDR3 runs to 13 residues. The V end lost 2 bases, the J end lost 3 bases, and 8 bases lay between the germline ends.

The chain recombines TRBV28 with TRBJ1-1, with D tentatively TRBD1 (6 bases). The CDR3 consists of 14 residues. Between the trimmed V and J ends, which lost 2 bases and 1 base, there was a span of 8 bases. Germline-derived CDR1 and CDR2 are MDHEN and SYDVKM. CDR3 amino acids: CASSLQGSNTEAFF. Here the CDR3 DNA reads TGTGCCAGCAGTTTACAGGGGTCGAACACTGAAGCTTTCTTT.

V gene TRBV5-8 combines with J gene TRBJ1-2; D may be TRBD1 (5 bases). The CDR3 consists of 13 residues. Trimming left V 4 bases short and J 7 bases short, with 14 bases between. CDR1 is SGHTS and CDR2 is YDEGEE in the germline V gene. The CDR3 region has the DNA TGTGCCAGCAGCCGCGACAGAGATGGTGGCTACACCTTC. Translated: CASSRDRDGGYTF.

This sequence joins TRBV6-4 and TRBJ2-1; 10 bases are shared with TRBD2. V shed 3 bases, J shed 3 bases, and the junction held 2 bases outside the gene matches. The CDR3 has 15 residues. Germline lookup yields CDR1 MRHNA and CDR2 SNTAGT. The CDR3 region has the DNA TGTGCCAGCAGTGAAGCGGGGGGGAGCTACAATGAGCAGTTCTTC. Translation gives CASSEAGGSYNEQFF.